The following is a T cell receptor (beta chain) sequence with its context. The antigen remains undetermined. The sample belongs to a study of cytomegalovirus exposure and HLA in healthy donors. Study outcomes and limitations: Analyses of presence and absence presupposed an approximately uniform sequencing depth across donors. 87-base-pair reads could not separate some V segments, including TRBV6-2 and TRBV6-3.

Germline V gene sequence: CDR1 SEHNR, CDR2 FQNEAQ (reference sequence). J gave up 4 bases and V 7 bases, and 8 bases lay outside the gene matches. The CDR3 totals 15 residues. PCR amplification relied on 60 Vbeta primers (plus 13 Jbeta primers). Sequencing was performed with immunoSEQ multiplex PCR; in TCRdb, only in-frame clones are kept and a portion is missing. In the table there are about 150,000 clones, roughly 74% of which are singletons. This TCR derives from a man aged 18 to 35 in good health and CMV-seronegative. The sequenced sample consisted of PBMCs. The chain joins TRBV7-9 to TRBJ2-2; 8 nucleotides align to TRBD2. The CDR3 sequence is CASKLSGGGTGELFF. Here the CDR3 DNA reads TGTGCCAGCAAGCTATCCGGGGGGGGCACCGGGGAGCTGTTTTTT.